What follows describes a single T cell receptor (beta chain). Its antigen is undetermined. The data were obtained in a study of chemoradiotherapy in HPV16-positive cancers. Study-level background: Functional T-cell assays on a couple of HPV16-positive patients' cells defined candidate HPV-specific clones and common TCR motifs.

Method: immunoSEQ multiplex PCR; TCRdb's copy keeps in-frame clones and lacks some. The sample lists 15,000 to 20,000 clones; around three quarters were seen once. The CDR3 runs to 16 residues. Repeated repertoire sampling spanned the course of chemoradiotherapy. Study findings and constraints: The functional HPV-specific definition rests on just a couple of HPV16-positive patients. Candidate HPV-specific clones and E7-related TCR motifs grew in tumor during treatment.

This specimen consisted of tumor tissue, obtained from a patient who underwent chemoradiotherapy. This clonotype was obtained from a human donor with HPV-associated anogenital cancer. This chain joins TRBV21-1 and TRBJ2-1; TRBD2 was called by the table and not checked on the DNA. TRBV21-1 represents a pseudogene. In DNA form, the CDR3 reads TGTGCCAGCTCCAAAGGGAGAGTAAACCCCAACAATGAGCAGTTCTTC. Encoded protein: CASSKGRVNPNNEQFF.